This T cell receptor (beta chain) was sequenced in a study of cytomegalovirus exposure and HLA in healthy donors. Study-level information: Sequencing of some 200 million T cells in an earlier analysis found 90 million to 120 million unique TCR beta sequences. Early released data had tens of millions of unique TCRs, all coming from HLA-typed donors. The study, taken as a whole, reports: When analyzed later, the rates of TCR association showed variation by HLA locus, with DRB1 the most and HLA-C the fewest. The majority of TCR sequences were rare, yet some public TCRs appeared in many donors.

About this clone itself: Its antigen is still unknown.

Amplification used 60 Vbeta primers and 13 Jbeta primers. The method was immunoSEQ multiplex PCR; TCRdb's version includes in-frame clones alone and lacks a portion of them. The table has around 63,000 clones, roughly 80% seen once. This CDR3 comprises 14 residues. Germline loops: CDR1 SGHDT, CDR2 YYEEEE. The V segment lost 2 bases and the J segment 1 base; nucleotides outside the gene matches: 2. The TCR was taken from a woman aged 30 to 39 in good health and CMV-seronegative. This rearrangement joins TRBV5-6 to TRBJ1-2; 7 bases line up with TRBD1. Material: PBMCs. CDR3 sequence reads: CASSFGQDNYGYTF. The CDR3 DNA reads TGTGCCAGCAGCTTCGGACAGGATAACTATGGCTACACCTTC.